This T cell receptor (beta chain) comes out of a study of lymphopenia after photon versus proton radiotherapy. Germline CDR1 is MNHNS and CDR2 is SASEGT. The CDR3 totals 14 residues. V lost 10 bases, J lost 3 bases, and 18 bases lay in between. Repertoires were generated with immunoSEQ multiplex PCR, while TCRdb's copy carries only in-frame clones and drops some. The data contain roughly 49,000 clones, 92% of them singletons. The source was peripheral blood, collected from a patient treated with photon-based radiotherapy. The source is a woman aged 40 to 50 with cholangiocarcinoma. The chain joins TRBV6-1 to TRBJ2-5; possible D gene TRBD2, 7 bases. The CDR3 DNA sequence: TGTGCCACGGGGGGCAAGGGACTCAAAGAGACCCAGTACTTC. Residues: CATGGKGLKETQYF.